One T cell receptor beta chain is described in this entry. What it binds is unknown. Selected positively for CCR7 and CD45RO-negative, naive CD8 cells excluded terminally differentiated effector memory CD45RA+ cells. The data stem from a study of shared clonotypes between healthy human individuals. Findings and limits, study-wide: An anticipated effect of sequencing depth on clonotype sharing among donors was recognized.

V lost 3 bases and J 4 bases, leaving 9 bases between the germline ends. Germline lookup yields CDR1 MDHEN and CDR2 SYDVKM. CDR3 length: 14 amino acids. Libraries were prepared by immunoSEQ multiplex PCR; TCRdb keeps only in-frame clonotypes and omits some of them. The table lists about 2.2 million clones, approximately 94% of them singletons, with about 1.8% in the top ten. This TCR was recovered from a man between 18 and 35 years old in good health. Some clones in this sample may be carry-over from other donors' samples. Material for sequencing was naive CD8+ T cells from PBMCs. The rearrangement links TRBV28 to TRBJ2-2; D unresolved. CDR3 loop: CASSFERGTGELFF. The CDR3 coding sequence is TGTGCCAGCAGTTTCGAGAGAGGCACCGGGGAGCTGTTTTTT.